The 10 T cell receptor beta chains below come from one sample, sequenced in a study of cytomegalovirus exposure and HLA in healthy donors. A multiplex PCR was run with 60 Vbeta primers and 13 Jbeta primers. Produced via immunoSEQ multiplex PCR; TCRdb's table is partial and in-frame only. Seen here are 54,000 or so clones, about 73% observed once, and the top ten hold roughly 19%. Material: PBMCs. The source is a woman aged 55-75 years in good health and CMV-seropositive.

The sample holds one count of this clone. V and J are TRBV5-4 and TRBJ2-7; 7 nucleotides agree with TRBD1. The trim removed 4 bases at V and 2 bases at J, leaving 6 bases unmatched. Germline CDR1 and CDR2: SGHNT and YYREEE (reference sequence). The CDR3 has 14 residues. CDR3 region: CASSPRGPTYEQYF. CDR3 nucleotides: TGTGCCAGCAGCCCAAGGGGGCCTACCTACGAGCAGTACTTC. The whole variable domain, filled in from reference TRBV5-4 and TRBJ2-7, reads ETGVTQSPTHLIKTRGQQVTLRCSSQSGHNTVSWYQQALGQGPQFIFQYYREEENGRGNFPPRFSGLQFPNYSSELNVNALELDDSALYLCASSPRGPTYEQYFGPGTRLTVT.

As for this clone: Other nucleotide sequences from this sample produce the same CDR3. The gene calls are TRBV29-1 and TRBJ1-1, with D unresolved. The ends were cut back, 5 bases at V and 5 bases at J, with 21 bases in the middle. CDR1 SQVTM and CDR2 ANQGSEA come from the germline V gene. The CDR3 is made up of 15 amino acids. The CDR3 region is CSVNEWTGRETEAFF. In DNA form, the CDR3 reads TGCAGCGTTAACGAGTGGACGGGGAGGGAAACTGAAGCTTTCTTT.

This chain uses TRBV5-1 with TRBJ1-1; 10 bases are shared with TRBD1. Looked up from germline, CDR1 is SGHRS and CDR2 is YFSETQ. The CDR3 covers 17 residues. J was trimmed by 1 base and V by 0 bases; bases with no gene match: 6. The CDR3 sequence: CASSLGSTGGGNTEAFF. The CDR3 region has the DNA TGCGCCAGCAGCTTGGGGTCGACAGGGGGCGGGAACACTGAAGCTTTCTTT.

This clone was observed a single time. The chain joins TRBV9 to TRBJ1-1; weak D call: TRBD1 (5 bases). V was pared by 0 bases and J by 0 bases, with 12 bases between. The CDR3 is 16 residues long. Germline assignment: CDR1 SGDLS and CDR2 YYNGEE. CDR3 amino acids: CASSVGLRQMNTEAFF. CDR3 sequence (DNA): TGTGCCAGCAGCGTAGGCCTAAGACAGATGAACACTGAAGCTTTCTTT.

This chain links TRBV6-6 with TRBJ1-2; TRBD1 agrees at 9 bases. The CDR3 runs 15 residues. Per germline, CDR1 MNHNY and CDR2 SVGAGI (reference sequence). After removal of 7 bases from V and 7 bases from J, the junction contained 13 bases not matched to a gene. The CDR3 DNA is TGTGCCAGCACCGCACCGGGACAGGGAGCTCCTGGCTACACCTTC. It is translated as CASTAPGQGAPGYTF.

The CDR3 spells CASSYNSGTGVEKLFF. The CDR3 nucleotides are TGCGCCAGCAGCTACAACTCCGGGACAGGGGTTGAAAAACTGTTTTTT. The chain recombines TRBV5-1 with TRBJ1-4; 10 nucleotides match TRBD1. The V gene end was trimmed by 3 bases and the J gene end by 7 bases; junction bases not matched to a gene: 9. The CDR3 runs 16 residues. The germline V gene encodes CDR1 SGHRS and CDR2 YFSETQ.

The rearrangement uses TRBV29-1 and TRBJ1-2; TRBD1 aligns across 7 bases. This CDR3 contains 13 residues. The V gene end was trimmed by 1 base and the J gene end by 4 bases; junction bases not matched to a gene: 3. Germline loops: CDR1 SQVTM, CDR2 ANQGSEA. CDR3: CSVEGAGGYGYTF. The CDR3 DNA sequence: TGCAGCGTTGAAGGGGCAGGGGGCTATGGCTACACCTTC. Filled out from reference TRBV29-1 and TRBJ1-2, the complete variable domain reads SAVISQKPSRDICQRGTSLTIQCQVDSQVTMMFWYRQQPGQSLTLIATANQGSEATYESGFVIDKFPISRPNLTFSTLTVSNMSPEDSSIYLCSVEGAGGYGYTFGSGTRLTVV.

The CDR3 sequence is CASSLSQNTDTQYF. DNA of the CDR3: TGCGCCAGCAGCTTGAGTCAGAACACAGATACGCAGTATTTT. This chain links TRBV5-1 with TRBJ2-3; unclear D gene. The V end lost 1 base, the J end lost 2 bases, and 8 bases lay between the germline ends. Germline lookup yields CDR1 SGHRS and CDR2 YFSETQ. The CDR3 covers 14 residues.

The V call is TRBV5-4, the J call TRBJ2-7; tentatively, D is TRBD2 (5 bases). V lost 0 bases to trimming and J lost 2 bases, with 9 bases between them. The V gene's germline CDR1 is SGHNT and CDR2 YYREEE (reference sequence). This CDR3 is built from 14 residues. The CDR3 loop is CASSLGYGTYEQYF. The CDR3 DNA follows: TGTGCCAGCAGCTTGGGATACGGGACCTACGAGCAGTACTTC.

The chain recombines TRBV19 with TRBJ2-3; the match to TRBD1 covers 8 bases. The CDR3 totals 16 residues. With 4 bases clipped from V and 0 bases from J, the junction kept 6 bases outside the gene matches. CDR1 and CDR2 (germline): LNHDA, SQIVND (reference sequence). The CDR3, as DNA: TGTGCCAGTAGTAGGGACAGGTCGACTAGCACAGATACGCAGTATTTT. Translating it yields CASSRDRSTSTDTQYF. Variable domain in full (rest from reference TRBV19 and TRBJ2-3): DGGITQSPKYLFRKEGQNVTLSCEQNLNHDAMYWYRQDPGQGLRLIYYSQIVNDFQKGDIAEGYSVSREKKESFPLTVTSAQKNPTAFYLCASSRDRSTSTDTQYFGPGTRLTVL.